This TCR beta chain was profiled in a study of blood T cell repertoires in COVID-19. Overall study: Specimens from acute and convalescent COVID-19 originated in the United States, Italy and Spain. T cells, B-cell-depleted T cells, or PBMCs provided the cDNA or gDNA that served as material.

V shed 3 bases and J shed 1 base, with 9 bases lying between them. The germline gives CDR1 KGHSH, CDR2 LQKENI. This CDR3 comprises 14 residues. How the authors handled the data: Amplification of reference gene primers was used by the study to estimate nucleated cell counts. Clones were sequenced by immunoSEQ multiplex PCR, and TCRdb holds only the in-frame ones, with some missing. The V and J calls and clone size come from that table; D and trimming were worked out from the DNA. This table holds roughly 410,000 clones, more than 70% found once. The J gene is TRBJ1-1, the V gene TRBV18, with unresolved D. This TCR came from a man aged 35 to 55 with acute or convalescent COVID-19. Source material: peripheral blood. The CDR3 spells CASSPGRENTEAFF. The CDR3 DNA reads as TGTGCCAGCTCACCCGGACGGGAGAACACTGAAGCTTTCTTT.